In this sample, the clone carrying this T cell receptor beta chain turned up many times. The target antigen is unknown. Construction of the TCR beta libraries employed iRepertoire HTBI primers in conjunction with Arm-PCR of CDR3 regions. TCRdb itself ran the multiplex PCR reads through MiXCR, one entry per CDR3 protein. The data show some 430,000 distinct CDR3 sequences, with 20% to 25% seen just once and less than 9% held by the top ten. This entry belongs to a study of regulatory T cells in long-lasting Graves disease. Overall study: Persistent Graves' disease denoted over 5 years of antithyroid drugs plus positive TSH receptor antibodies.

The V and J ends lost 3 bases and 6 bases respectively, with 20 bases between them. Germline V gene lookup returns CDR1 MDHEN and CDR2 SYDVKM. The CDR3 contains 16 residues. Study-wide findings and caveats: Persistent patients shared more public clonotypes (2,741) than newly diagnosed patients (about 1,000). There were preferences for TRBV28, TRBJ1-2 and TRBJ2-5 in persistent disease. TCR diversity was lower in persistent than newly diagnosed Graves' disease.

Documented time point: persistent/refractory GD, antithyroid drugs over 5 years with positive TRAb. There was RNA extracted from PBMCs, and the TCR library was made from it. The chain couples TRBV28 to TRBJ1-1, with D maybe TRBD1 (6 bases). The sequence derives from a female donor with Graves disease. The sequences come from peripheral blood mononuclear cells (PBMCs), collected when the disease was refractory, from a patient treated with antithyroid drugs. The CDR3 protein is CASSFLRDTSSPEAFF. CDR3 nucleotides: TGTGCCAGCAGTTTCTTGCGGGACACATCCTCCCCTGAAGCTTTCTTT.